What follows are 27 T cell receptor beta chains derived from one specimen sequenced in a study of blood T cell repertoires in COVID-19. Profiling relied on immunoSEQ multiplex PCR, and the TCRdb table lists in-frame clones only, not all of them. Of about 74,000 clones listed, 75% are singletons. Sequences were obtained from peripheral blood. Every receptor here comes from an older man with acute or convalescent COVID-19.

The genes are TRBV7-2 and TRBJ2-7, with D perhaps matching TRBD1 (5 bases). The CDR3 consists of 13 residues. The germline V gene encodes CDR1 SGHTA and CDR2 FQGNSA. V dropped 2 bases and J dropped 5 bases, with 10 bases sitting between them. The CDR3 protein is CASSLPGIHEQYF. In DNA, the CDR3 is TGTGCCAGCAGCTTACCAGGGATCCACGAGCAGTACTTC. Based on the CDR3 plus reference TRBV7-2 and TRBJ2-7, the full variable domain is GAGVSQSPSNKVTEKGKDVELRCDPISGHTALYWYRQSLGQGLEFLIYFQGNSAPDKSGLPSDRFSAERTGGSVSTLTIQRTQQEDSAVYLCASSLPGIHEQYFGPGTRLTVT.

V usage is TRBV2 and J usage is TRBJ1-1; D call uncertain. This CDR3 is built from 11 residues. The V end was cut by 10 bases, the J end by 3 bases, with 9 bases between. Germline-derived CDR1 and CDR2 are SNHLY and FYNNEI. Written as DNA, the CDR3 is TGTGCCACCCTTTTCTACACTGAAGCTTTCTTT. Translated: CATLFYTEAFF.

J is TRBJ2-7 and V is TRBV11-2; 7 bases are a match to TRBD1. The length of the CDR3 is 14 residues. The V gene's germline CDR1 is SGHAT and CDR2 FQNNGV. The J segment lost 7 bases and the V segment lost 1 base, leaving 7 bases of the junction unmatched. CDR3 sequence reads: CASSLAHRGEEQYF. DNA of the CDR3: TGTGCCAGCAGCTTAGCCCACAGGGGAGAGGAGCAGTACTTC.

The chain combines TRBV5-5 with TRBJ1-5; D is unresolved. Trimming pared 1 base from V and 7 bases from J, leaving 6 bases between. CDR1 SGHKS and CDR2 YYEKEE come from the germline V gene (reference sequence). The CDR3 covers 12 residues. The DNA of the CDR3 is TGTGCCAGCAGCTTGACCGGGCAGCCCCAGCATTTT. Its translation: CASSLTGQPQHF.

V gene TRBV5-8 combines with J gene TRBJ2-3; 9 bases agree with TRBD2. The germline V gene has CDR1 SGHTS and CDR2 YDEGEE. The V gene end was trimmed by 1 base and the J gene end by 4 bases; junction bases not matched to a gene: 4. The CDR3 extends over 15 amino acids. The CDR3 here is CASSLRAGGPDTQYF. The CDR3, as DNA: TGTGCCAGCAGCTTGAGAGCGGGAGGCCCAGATACGCAGTATTTT.

This chain links TRBV4-2 with TRBJ1-1, with D perhaps TRBD1 (5 bases). Germline CDR1 LGHNA, CDR2 YNFKEQ. The CDR3 has 14 residues. V was trimmed by 0 bases and J by 4 bases, leaving 9 bases between them. CDR3 in DNA: TGTGCCAGCAGCCAAGAGGGGGAGGGCACTGAAGCTTTCTTT. Amino acid sequence: CASSQEGEGTEAFF.

V gene TRBV2 combines with J gene TRBJ1-6; 12 bases line up with TRBD1. CDR3 length: 15 amino acids. The germline CDR1 and CDR2 sequences are SNHLY and FYNNEI. V lost 9 bases to trimming and J lost 11 bases; unmatched junction nucleotides: 11. In DNA, the CDR3 is TGTGCCAGAACCGGGACAGGGGGCGAGGAAGCACCCCTCCACTTT. Its translation is CARTGTGGEEAPLHF.

The chain carries TRBV11-2 and TRBJ2-1; D perhaps matches TRBD2 (5 bases). In germline, CDR1 is SGHAT, CDR2 FQNNGV. V dropped 5 bases and J dropped 9 bases, with 23 bases sitting between them. The CDR3 runs to 16 residues. CDR3 nucleotides: TGTGCCAGCAGCCCCCACCCTCCCCCACTAGTGGCTGAGCAGTTCTTC. Translation gives CASSPHPPPLVAEQFF. The entire variable domain, with the rest obtained from reference TRBV11-2 and TRBJ2-1, is as follows: EAGVAQSPRYKIIEKRQSVAFWCNPISGHATLYWYQQILGQGPKLLIQFQNNGVVDDSQLPKDRFSAERLKGVDSTLKIQPAKLEDSAVYLCASSPHPPPLVAEQFFGPGTRLTVL.

The gene calls are TRBV5-1 and TRBJ2-7; TRBD2 matches 12 bases. The junction had 7 bases not matched to a gene; V was cut back by 2 bases and J by 4 bases. This CDR3 is built from 16 residues. Germline CDR1 and CDR2: SGHRS and YFSETQ. The CDR3: CASSLLTSGRSYEQYF. In DNA, the CDR3 is TGCGCCAGCAGCTTACTGACTAGCGGGAGATCATACGAGCAGTACTTC.

The rearrangement links TRBV29-1 to TRBJ1-1; unclear D gene. The germline gives CDR1 SQVTM, CDR2 ANQGSEA. The CDR3 consists of 13 residues. V was cut by 4 bases and J by 1 base, with 10 bases left in between. The CDR3 region has the DNA TGCAGCGTTGTTGCAGATACGAACACTGAAGCTTTCTTT. Amino acids: CSVVADTNTEAFF.

On this clone: Without the conserved terminal phenylalanine or tryptophan, this CDR3 likely stems from a read error. Because the CDR3's place on the DNA is in doubt, the DNA is left out and the CDR3 is given as listed by TCRdb. This chain connects TRBV5-3 to TRBJ2-7; the table gives TRBD2 as D, unverified against the DNA. TRBV5-3 is an ORF for which the function is uncertain. The CDR3 length equals 16 residues, ends included. CDR3 sequence: CARGIEDTSGRGGWPG.

The chain links TRBV2 to TRBJ1-5, with a tentative D call TRBD1 (6 bases). The CDR3 contains 14 residues. Germline V lookup: CDR1 SNHLY, CDR2 FYNNEI. V was cut by 8 bases and J by 8 bases, with 19 bases left in between. The CDR3 here is CASDRDTFGEPQHF. CDR3 DNA: TGTGCCAGCGATAGGGACACCTTCGGTGAGCCCCAGCATTTT.

The V call is TRBV10-3, the J call TRBJ2-3; 15 bases align to TRBD2. Trimming cost V 5 bases and J 3 bases; bases outside gene matches: 12. The CDR3 sequence is 19 residues long. Germline V gene sequence: CDR1 ENHRY, CDR2 SYGVKD. Here the CDR3 reads CAISPASGTSGRNTDTQYF. CDR3 DNA: TGTGCCATCAGTCCGGCTTCGGGGACTAGCGGGAGGAATACAGATACGCAGTATTTT.

This sequence joins TRBV7-2 and TRBJ1-3; D perhaps matches TRBD1 (5 bases). The CDR3 contains 16 residues. Germline V gives CDR1 SGHTA, CDR2 FQGNSA. Trimming took 1 base from V and 4 from J, leaving 14 bases between them. This CDR3 reads CASSLEPQGRGNTIYF. The CDR3 nucleotides are TGTGCCAGCAGCTTAGAGCCCCAGGGCCGAGGAAACACCATATATTTT. Supplemented by reference TRBV7-2 and TRBJ1-3, the full variable domain reads GAGVSQSPSNKVTEKGKDVELRCDPISGHTALYWYRQSLGQGLEFLIYFQGNSAPDKSGLPSDRFSAERTGGSVSTLTIQRTQQEDSAVYLCASSLEPQGRGNTIYFGEGSWLTVV.

The chain carries TRBV6-5 and TRBJ2-7; 9 bases line up with TRBD1. Germline assignment: CDR1 MNHEY and CDR2 SVGAGI. The ends lost 7 bases at V and 4 bases at J; junction bases unmatched: 5. This CDR3 spans 13 amino acids. For the CDR3, the DNA is TGTGCCAGCAACGTAGGACAGGGGTACGAGCAGTACTTC. Residues: CASNVGQGYEQYF.

The genes are TRBV7-2 and TRBJ1-2; 10 bases fit TRBD1. V lost 3 bases, J lost 7 bases, and 8 bases stayed unmatched. Germline V gene sequence: CDR1 SGHTA, CDR2 FQGNSA. CDR3 length: 15 residues. In DNA form, the CDR3 reads TGTGCCAGCAGCTTCCCGGGACAGGGGATATCTGGCTACACCTTC. It codes for CASSFPGQGISGYTF.

This clone appeared a few times. The gene calls are TRBV27 and TRBJ2-6, with 7 positions matching TRBD1. V lost 5 bases, J lost 0 bases, and 10 bases stayed unmatched. In germline, CDR1 is MNHEY, CDR2 SMNVEV (reference sequence). This CDR3 spans 18 amino acids. This chain's CDR3 is CASSGPGQSLSGANVLTF. In nucleotides, the CDR3 is TGTGCCAGCAGTGGACCGGGACAGAGCCTCTCTGGGGCCAACGTCCTGACTTTC.

This clone was observed once. V and J are TRBV19 and TRBJ2-3, with 9 bases that match TRBD2. CDR1 is LNHDA, CDR2 SQIVND, per germline (reference sequence). The CDR3 is made up of 15 amino acids. The CDR3 coding sequence is TGTGCAACTACGGCGGGCGGGAGGGAGGCAGATACGCAGTATTTT. Translation: CATTAGGREADTQYF.

V and J are TRBV7-2 and TRBJ1-2; D possibly corresponds to TRBD1 (6 bases). V was clipped by 5 bases and J by 4 bases, with 11 bases between them. CDR1 and CDR2 from the germline V gene are SGHTA and FQGNSA. CDR3 size: 13 residues. The DNA for the CDR3 is TGTGCCAGCAGCCGGGACATGGTCTATGGCTACACCTTC. This codes for CASSRDMVYGYTF. Based on the CDR3 plus reference TRBV7-2 and TRBJ1-2, the full variable domain is GAGVSQSPSNKVTEKGKDVELRCDPISGHTALYWYRQSLGQGLEFLIYFQGNSAPDKSGLPSDRFSAERTGGSVSTLTIQRTQQEDSAVYLCASSRDMVYGYTFGSGTRLTVV.

The chain combines TRBV28 with TRBJ2-2; 11 bases align to TRBD1. Germline V CDR1 and CDR2: MDHEN, SYDVKM. With 5 bases clipped from V and 5 bases from J, the junction kept 7 bases outside the gene matches. This CDR3 spans 16 amino acids. CDR3 DNA sequence: TGTGCCAGCAGTCTACCGGGACAGGGGGTTACCGGGGAGCTGTTTTTT. Translated, it gives CASSLPGQGVTGELFF.

This clone appeared once. The chain uses TRBV11-2 and TRBJ1-5; 7 nucleotides agree with TRBD1. Germline loops: CDR1 SGHAT, CDR2 FQNNGV. V was clipped by 1 base and J by 6 bases; unmatched bases: 6. The CDR3 runs 15 residues. The CDR3 is CASSLGQGESQPQHF. The CDR3 coding sequence is TGTGCCAGCAGCTTAGGACAGGGAGAAAGTCAGCCCCAGCATTTT.

This CDR3 reads CASSYSVGGDSPLHF. The CDR3, as DNA: TGTGCCAGCAGTTACTCGGTCGGAGGGGATTCACCCCTCCACTTT. This chain connects TRBV6-5 to TRBJ1-6, with a tentative D call TRBD1 (5 bases). CDR1 is MNHEY and CDR2 is SVGAGI in the germline V gene. V was trimmed by 0 bases and J by 8 bases, leaving 11 bases between them. There are 15 residues in the CDR3.

V and J are TRBV27 and TRBJ1-6, with 11 bases that match TRBD1. Germline V gene lookup returns CDR1 MNHEY and CDR2 SMNVEV (reference sequence). V lost 8 bases to trimming and J lost 10 bases; unmatched junction nucleotides: 4. The CDR3 is 13 residues long. CDR3 in DNA: TGTGCCAGCTCGGACAGGGGGCGATCACCCCTCCACTTT. As protein: CASSDRGRSPLHF.

CDR3 bases: TGTGCCAGCAGCCAAGGGGCACAGGGAGCGAGGGGCTACACCTTC. Its protein product is CASSQGAQGARGYTF. This chain joins TRBV14 and TRBJ1-2; TRBD1 might be the D (6 bases). Trimming removed 1 base at V and 8 bases at J, with 17 bases between. The V gene's germline CDR1 is SGHDN and CDR2 FVKESK. The CDR3 consists of 15 residues.

This clone was detected once. The chain is built from TRBV7-3 and TRBJ2-5; 11 bases fit TRBD1. The germline gives CDR1 SGHTA, CDR2 FQGTGA. This CDR3 is built from 14 residues. The V segment lost 5 bases and the J segment 6 bases; nucleotides outside the gene matches: 5. As DNA, the CDR3 is TGTGCCAGCAGCCCCGGACAGGGGGCGAAGACCCAGTACTTC. This translates into CASSPGQGAKTQYF. The whole variable domain, remainder taken from reference TRBV7-3 and TRBJ2-5, is GAGVSQTPSNKVTEKGKYVELRCDPISGHTALYWYRQSLGQGPEFLIYFQGTGAADDSGLPNDRFFAVRPEGSVSTLKIQRTERGDSAVYLCASSPGQGAKTQYFGPGTRLLVL.

The J gene is TRBJ2-1, the V gene TRBV5-6, with D possibly matching TRBD1 (6 bases). This CDR3 is built from 14 residues. Germline assignment: CDR1 SGHDT and CDR2 YYEEEE. V shed 2 bases and J shed 7 bases, with 13 bases lying between them. The CDR3 loop reads CASSFLQGNNEQFF. CDR3 bases: TGTGCCAGCAGCTTTTTACAGGGCAATAATGAGCAGTTCTTC.

The table lists this clone with a few counts. The chain employs TRBV19 and TRBJ2-6; D is perhaps TRBD2 (6 bases). This CDR3 spans 16 amino acids. Looked up from germline, CDR1 is LNHDA and CDR2 is SQIVND (reference sequence). V was pared by 7 bases and J by 2 bases, with 15 bases between. CDR3 nucleotides: TGTGCCAGTACCGCGGGGCAAGGGACTGGGGCCAACGTCCTGACTTTC. Translation gives CASTAGQGTGANVLTF.